These 7 T cell receptor beta chains were sequenced from one sample in a study of blood T cell repertoires in COVID-19. Profiling relied on immunoSEQ multiplex PCR, and the TCRdb table lists in-frame clones only, not all of them. There are around 200,000 clones in the sample; around four fifths occur only once, and around 15% lies in the top ten. What was sequenced was peripheral blood. The receptors here all came from a woman in her 70s with COVID-19, enrolled during active disease.

The rearrangement joins TRBV18 to TRBJ1-2; D is unresolved. The germline gives CDR1 KGHSH, CDR2 LQKENI. The ends were cut back, 2 bases at V and 5 bases at J, with 6 bases in the middle. The CDR3 sequence is 12 residues long. The CDR3 loop reads CASSPSEYGYTF. In DNA form, the CDR3 reads TGTGCCAGCTCACCATCAGAATATGGCTACACCTTC.

The chain links TRBV19 to TRBJ2-2; TRBD1 is a possible D gene (5 bases). Germline assignment: CDR1 LNHDA and CDR2 SQIVND (reference sequence). With 7 bases removed from V and 0 bases from J, the gap between germline ends came to 12 bases. The CDR3 covers 15 residues. The CDR3 bases are TGTGCCAGTAAGCCCAGGGCCTCGAACACCGGGGAGCTGTTTTTT. Its translation: CASKPRASNTGELFF.

The V gene is TRBV7-2, the J gene TRBJ2-1; D not resolved. Germline V CDR1 and CDR2: SGHTA, FQGNSA. The length of the CDR3 is 13 residues. Deletions cut 5 bases from V and 15 bases from J, with 20 bases between. The CDR3: CASSKRPESATFF. CDR3 bases: TGTGCCAGCAGCAAACGACCGGAGAGCGCGACGTTCTTC.

The chain joins TRBV29-1 to TRBJ2-2; weak D call: TRBD2 (7 bases). Trimming took off 6 bases at V and 4 bases at J, with 15 bases between the two ends. The CDR3 is 14 amino acids. CDR1 is SQVTM, CDR2 ANQGSEA, per germline. CDR3 residues: CSVGGGATTGELFF. The CDR3 nucleotides read TGCAGCGTGGGGGGGGGCGCCACCACCGGGGAGCTGTTTTTT.

This chain joins TRBV4-2 and TRBJ2-5; D is undetermined. The CDR3 sequence is 14 residues long. Germline V lookup: CDR1 LGHNA, CDR2 YNFKEQ. V lost 0 bases and J lost 5, with 10 bases in between. For the CDR3, the DNA is TGTGCCAGCAGCCAAGATTTGCGGATGGAGACCCAGTACTTC. Its protein product is CASSQDLRMETQYF.

The V gene is TRBV28, the J gene TRBJ2-5; D might be TRBD2 (7 bases). Germline CDR1 is MDHEN and CDR2 is SYDVKM. The V gene lost 7 bases and the J gene lost 4 bases, with 16 bases spanning the gap. The CDR3 is 14 residues long. The CDR3 bases are TGTGCCAGCACCAGGACGGGGGGCCTAGAGACCCAGTACTTC. This gives the protein CASTRTGGLETQYF.

The chain links TRBV5-1 to TRBJ1-1; TRBD1 matches at 8 bases. Germline loops: CDR1 SGHRS, CDR2 YFSETQ. The V segment lost 0 bases and the J segment 4 bases; nucleotides outside the gene matches: 11. The CDR3 extends over 17 amino acids. The CDR3 sequence: CASSLGTTGALTTEAFF. CDR3 coding DNA: TGCGCCAGCAGCTTGGGTACGACAGGGGCCTTAACCACTGAAGCTTTCTTT.